This T cell receptor beta chain was sequenced for a study of blood T cell repertoires in COVID-19. For the study at large: From the United States, Italy and Spain came samples of acute and convalescent COVID-19.

V lost 0 bases to trimming and J lost 3 bases, with 6 bases between them. Germline CDR1 is SEHNR and CDR2 is FQNEAQ (reference sequence). The CDR3 sequence is 14 residues long. Sequencing was performed with immunoSEQ multiplex PCR; in TCRdb, only in-frame clones are kept and a portion is missing. Of some 130,000 clones in the sample, about 90% were seen once. Sequenced material: peripheral blood. This clonotype originated in a man aged 50-59 years with active COVID-19. The chain employs TRBV7-9 and TRBJ2-1; no definite D call. CDR3 DNA: TGTGCCAGCAGCTTAGCAGAGGTCTACAATGAGCAGTTCTTC. This codes for CASSLAEVYNEQFF.